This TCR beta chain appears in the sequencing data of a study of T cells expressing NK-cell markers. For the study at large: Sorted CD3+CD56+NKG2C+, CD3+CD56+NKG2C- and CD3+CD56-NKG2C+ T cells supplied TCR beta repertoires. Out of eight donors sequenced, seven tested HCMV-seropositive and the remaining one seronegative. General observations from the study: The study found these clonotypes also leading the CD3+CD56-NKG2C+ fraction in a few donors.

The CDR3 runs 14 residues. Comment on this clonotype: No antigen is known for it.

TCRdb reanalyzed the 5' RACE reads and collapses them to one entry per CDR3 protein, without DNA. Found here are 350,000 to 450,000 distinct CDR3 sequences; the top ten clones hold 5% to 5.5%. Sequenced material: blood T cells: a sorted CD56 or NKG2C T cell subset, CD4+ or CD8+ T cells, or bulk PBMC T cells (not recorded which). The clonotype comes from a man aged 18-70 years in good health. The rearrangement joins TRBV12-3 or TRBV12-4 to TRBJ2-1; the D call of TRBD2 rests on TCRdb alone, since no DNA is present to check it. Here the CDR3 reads CASSGLALFNEQFF.